One sample yielded the 5 T cell receptor beta chains listed below, sequenced in a study of blood T cell repertoires in COVID-19. TCRdb's table, derived via immunoSEQ multiplex PCR, lists solely in-frame clones and lacks some. The sample yields under 170,000 clones, approximately 86% seen once. Sequenced material: peripheral blood. These receptors were obtained from a woman aged 55-70 years with active or convalescent COVID-19.

CDR3 bases: TGTGCCAGCAGGCGGACAGGTGCTAGCACAGATACGCAGTATTTT. This gives the protein CASRRTGASTDTQYF. The rearrangement links TRBV7-2 to TRBJ2-3; 7 nucleotides line up with TRBD1. This CDR3 comprises 15 residues. Looked up from germline, CDR1 is SGHTA and CDR2 is FQGNSA. V shed 6 bases, J shed 0 bases, and the junction held 6 bases outside the gene matches. Looking up the rest from reference TRBV7-2 and TRBJ2-3 gives the full variable domain: GAGVSQSPSNKVTEKGKDVELRCDPISGHTALYWYRQSLGQGLEFLIYFQGNSAPDKSGLPSDRFSAERTGGSVSTLTIQRTQQEDSAVYLCASRRTGASTDTQYFGPGTRLTVL.

The V call is TRBV4-1, the J call TRBJ2-7; the match to TRBD2 covers 9 bases. V gave up 3 bases and J gave up 3 bases; unmatched junction bases: 9. Germline V gene lookup returns CDR1 MGHRA and CDR2 YSYEKL. The CDR3 spans 16 residues. The CDR3 DNA reads as TGCGCCAGCAGCCAGCCCGCTAGCGGGAAAAGCTACGAGCAGTACTTC. Its protein product is CASSQPASGKSYEQYF.

The chain combines TRBV20-1 with TRBJ1-4; no reliable D call. Per the germline V gene, CDR1 is DFQATT and CDR2 is SNEGSKA (reference sequence). CDR3 length equals 11 residues. V was clipped by 5 bases and J by 4 bases, with 5 bases between them. This CDR3 reads CSAVLNEKLFF. In nucleotides, the CDR3 is TGCAGTGCTGTCCTTAATGAAAAACTGTTTTTT.

As concerns this clone: This specimen includes other DNA sequences encoding the same CDR3. The chain combines TRBV4-3 with TRBJ1-1; maybe TRBD1 (5 bases). The CDR3 length is 14 residues. CDR1 is LGHNA, CDR2 YSLEER, per germline. V was pared by 0 bases and J by 3 bases, with 8 bases between. DNA of the CDR3: TGCGCCAGCAGCCAAGACGGAGGGGACACTGAAGCTTTCTTT. Translated, it gives CASSQDGGDTEAFF.

The chain links TRBV2 to TRBJ2-7; 10 bases are a match to TRBD2. Germline-derived CDR1 and CDR2 are SNHLY and FYNNEI. J was trimmed by 5 bases and V by 6 bases; bases with no gene match: 10. The CDR3 totals 15 residues. Written as DNA, the CDR3 is TGTGCCAGCAGCGGTCAGGGGGGACTAGCGAACGAGCAGTACTTC. Translated: CASSGQGGLANEQYF.